A single T cell receptor (beta chain) is shown here with its context. The multiple sclerosis controls were treatment-naive patients, and their relapsing-remitting disease was stable or active. CD8+ and CD4+ T cells were negatively isolated; TEMRA cells were FACS-enriched. V gave up 7 bases and J gave up 1 base; unmatched junction bases: 4. This CDR3 is 14 amino acids long. Germline V CDR1 and CDR2: GTSNPN, SVGIG (reference sequence). This specimen comes from a study of CD8 T cells in Susac syndrome. Random hexamers primed reverse transcription of roughly 0.5 to 1 ug RNA. TCR beta CDR3 was amplified by immunoSEQ multiplex PCR. This amplification extended across 54 Vbeta and 13 Jbeta segments. TCRdb redid the calling of the immunoSEQ multiplex PCR reads with MiXCR, one entry per CDR3 protein. The sample holds more than 250,000 distinct CDR3 sequences, just over 90% seen once.

The J gene is TRBJ2-6, the V gene TRBV30; 7 nucleotides agree with TRBD1. The TCR was taken from a human donor with multiple sclerosis. Sequencing was carried out using CD4+ T cells from PBMCs. The CDR3 is CASSQGSGANVLTF. The CDR3 region has the DNA TGTGCCTCCTCACAGGGGTCTGGGGCCAACGTCCTGACTTTC.